This record looks at one T cell receptor beta chain sequence and its context. Its antigen is unknown. This sample was included in a study of OX40 agonist ivuxolimab in advanced cancers. As for the study in general: Participants averaged 60 years of age (range roughly 23 to 80) and were around 80% male. Study findings and constraints: The study observed clonal expansion of CD4+ and CD8+ blood T cells by week 6 at 0.1 to 3.0 mg/kg. Low levels of normalized T-cell clonal expansion also appeared in some nonresponders.

Trimming left V 4 bases short and J 5 bases short, with 12 bases between. The CDR3 has 14 amino acids. Germline-derived CDR1 and CDR2 are MGHRA and YSYEKL. Libraries were prepared by immunoSEQ multiplex PCR; TCRdb keeps only in-frame clonotypes and omits some of them. This table has 20,000 or so clones, about 80% appearing once. The gene calls are TRBV4-1 and TRBJ2-1; no clear D. The material sequenced was CD4+ or CD8+ T cells sorted from blood, taken in a trial of the OX40 agonist ivuxolimab. The clonotype comes from an adult with an advanced solid tumor such as melanoma, head and neck, liver or kidney cancer. The CDR3 is CASSLQSYHNEQFF. CDR3 bases: TGCGCCAGCAGCCTCCAAAGTTACCACAATGAGCAGTTCTTC.